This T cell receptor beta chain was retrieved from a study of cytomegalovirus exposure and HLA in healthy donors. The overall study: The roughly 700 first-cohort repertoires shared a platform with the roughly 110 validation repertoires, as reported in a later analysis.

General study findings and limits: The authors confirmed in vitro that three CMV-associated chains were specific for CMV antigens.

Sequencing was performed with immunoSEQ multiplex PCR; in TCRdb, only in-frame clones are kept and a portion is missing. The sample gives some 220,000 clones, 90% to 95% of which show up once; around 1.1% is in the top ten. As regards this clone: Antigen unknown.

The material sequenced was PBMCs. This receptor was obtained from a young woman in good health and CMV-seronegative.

The CDR3 spells CASGPTGTGATEQYF. In DNA, the CDR3 is TGTGCCAGCGGTCCAACCGGGACAGGGGCGACCGAGCAGTACTTC. This chain connects TRBV28 to TRBJ2-7; 10 positions match TRBD1. Germline CDR1 and CDR2: MDHEN and SYDVKM. The junction had 13 bases not matched to a gene; V was cut back by 8 bases and J by 6 bases. The CDR3 has 15 amino acids.